The T cell receptor beta chain under discussion was sequenced for a study of CD8 T cells in Susac syndrome. With random hexamers, reverse transcription was performed on about 0.45 to 1 ug of RNA. By means of immunoSEQ multiplex PCR, TCR beta CDR3 spanning 54 Vbeta and 13 Jbeta underwent amplification. MiXCR, run by TCRdb on the immunoSEQ multiplex PCR reads, gives a single entry per CDR3 protein. The sample contains 180,000 or so distinct CDR3 sequences, around 94% of which appear only once. Study-level findings and limits: It was acknowledged by the study that relatively few individuals were included in its TCR sequencing and HLA analysis.

On this clonotype itself: Its antigen is not identified.

This receptor was identified in a human donor in good health. The sequencing sample was made of CD4+ T cells from PBMCs.

As DNA, the CDR3 is TGTGCCAGCAGTTTACGACTCAGACAGGGATCACCCCTCCACTTT. The encoded protein is CASSLRLRQGSPLHF. The rearrangement links TRBV27 to TRBJ1-6, with 7 bases matching TRBD1. Looked up from germline, CDR1 is MNHEY and CDR2 is SMNVEV (reference sequence). The trim removed 2 bases at V and 10 bases at J, leaving 8 bases unmatched. The CDR3 is 15 amino acids.